This TCR beta chain was obtained from a study of T-cell memory formation after mild COVID-19. Only a few counts were recorded for this clonotype. Its antigen is not identified. A 5'RACE reaction primed in the constant segment made cDNA libraries of TCR alpha and TCR beta, and these carried sample barcodes and UMIs. TCRdb itself ran the 5' RACE reads through MiXCR, one entry per CDR3 protein. The repertoire consists of 190,000 or so distinct CDR3 sequences, with over 20% occurring once and the leading ten covering 23%. Regarding the study as a whole: Day 15 to 85 contracting clones showed balanced CD4/CD8; day 15 to 37 expanders favored CD4+. Shrinking CD4+ clones were chiefly CM and EM; CD8+ ones were chiefly EMRA.

CDR3 size: 18 residues. Germline-derived CDR1 and CDR2 are LGHNA and YNFKEQ. With 1 base removed from V and 2 bases from J, the gap between germline ends came to 19 bases. Sample: PBMCs or a T cell subset sorted from them (not recorded which). The J gene is TRBJ2-3, the V gene TRBV4-2; maybe TRBD2 (5 bases). The clonotype comes from an adult woman who had mild COVID-19 (a few samples of this study predate the infection). Cell type and time point are not known. This CDR3 is CASSQGFRRASTTDTQYF. The CDR3 region has the DNA TGTGCCAGCAGCCAAGGTTTCAGGCGGGCCAGCACCACAGATACGCAGTATTTT.